Detailed here is one T cell receptor (beta chain). Its antigen is unidentified. This entry comes from a study of graft-versus-host responses after intestinal transplantation. In the study overall: All recipients were transplanted with multivisceral, liver-intestinal, or isolated intestinal grafts. Every recipient had anti-thymocyte globulin induction and 3 to 4 years of tacrolimus plus steroids. The study's findings and limits: High graft-versus-host to host-versus-graft T cell clonal ratios marked allografts of patients with graft-donor macrochimerism. Circulating GvH clone levels at their peak were associated with HvG declines (early post-transplant).

V trimming: 1 base; J trimming: 4 bases; junction bases outside the gene matches: 7. The CDR3 loop spans 16 amino acids. Germline loops: CDR1 LGHNA, CDR2 YNFKEQ. Sequencing was performed with immunoSEQ multiplex PCR; in TCRdb, only in-frame clones are kept and a portion is missing. The data show approximately 99,000 clones, around 92% seen once. The chain couples TRBV4-2 to TRBJ2-3; 8 bases fit TRBD1. This TCR was sampled from a human donor who was the organ donor for an intestinal transplant. Here the sequenced sample was unstimulated CD4+ T cells sorted from spleen or lymph node cells, taken before transplant. In DNA form, the CDR3 reads TGTGCCAGCAGCCAAGCCACAGGGGGTGGGTCAGATACGCAGTATTTT. The encoded protein is CASSQATGGGSDTQYF.